This T cell receptor (beta chain) was recorded in a study of T-cell reconstitution after alpha-beta-depleted transplantation in children. Study-wide results and limits: Certain patients had high TCRbeta diversity at day 60, and it came from recipient T cells and thymic progenitors that survived.

Worth noting for this clonotype: The antigen is not known.

Preparation of the TCRbeta library was carried out with unique molecular identifiers. TCRdb re-called the PCR reads with MiXCR, one entry per CDR3 protein. This sample has hundreds of thousands of distinct CDR3 sequences, with 10% to 15% found just once. V trimming: 6 bases; J trimming: 3 bases; junction bases outside the gene matches: 8. The CDR3 is 15 amino acids. Sequencing was performed on PBMCs, taken before TCRalphabeta/CD19-depleted stem cell transplant. The genes are TRBV12-3 or TRBV12-4 and TRBJ2-5; 9 bases fit TRBD2. This TCR was sampled from a girl aged 2-10 years with congenital amegakaryocytic thrombocytopenia, due to receive a stem cell transplant. CDR3 bases: TGTGCCAGCAGCCCCACAGCGGGAGGCGAAGAGACCCAGTACTTC. Translated, it gives CASSPTAGGEETQYF.